These 21 T cell receptor beta chains share one sample of origin, sequenced in a study of blood T cell repertoires in COVID-19. Profiled with immunoSEQ multiplex PCR; TCRdb holds only in-frame clones, not every one. The sample contains 250,000 or so clones, just under 90% of which appear only once. Sequencing was carried out using PBMCs or T cells enriched from blood (not recorded which). These receptors all stem from a woman in her twenties or thirties with acute COVID-19.

This chain links TRBV11-2 with TRBJ2-3; 14 nucleotides align to TRBD2. The germline V gene has CDR1 SGHAT and CDR2 FQNNGV. The CDR3 sequence is 17 residues long. Unmatched junction bases numbered 8, after V lost 5 bases and J lost 4 bases. Written as DNA, the CDR3 is TGTGCCAGCAGCACGGGACTAGCGGGAGTGTTGGCAGATACGCAGTATTTT. It translates to CASSTGLAGVLADTQYF.

The chain links TRBV29-1 to TRBJ1-1; maybe TRBD1 (6 bases). The V gene's germline CDR1 is SQVTM and CDR2 ANQGSEA. Trimming pared 7 bases from V and 1 base from J, leaving 13 bases between. This CDR3 contains 13 residues. This CDR3 reads CSGRGAQNTEAFF. The CDR3 coding sequence is TGCAGCGGCCGGGGGGCCCAGAACACTGAAGCTTTCTTT.

The chain recombines TRBV7-6 with TRBJ2-7; 7 bases line up with TRBD2. This CDR3 comprises 13 residues. The V gene's germline CDR1 is SGHVS and CDR2 FNYEAQ. Trimming took 5 bases from V and 4 from J; bases not matched to a gene: 5. The CDR3, as DNA: TGTGCCAGCAGCGCGAACGGGGGGTACGAGCAGTACTTC. Translation: CASSANGGYEQYF.

CDR3 loop: CASSPRGGGDTGELFF. In nucleotides, the CDR3 is TGTGCCAGCTCACCCCGCGGCGGCGGGGACACCGGGGAGCTGTTTTTT. The chain is built from TRBV18 and TRBJ2-2; D may be TRBD2 (6 bases). The CDR3 extends over 16 amino acids. V was clipped by 3 bases and J by 3 bases, with 14 bases between them. CDR1 and CDR2 (germline): KGHSH, LQKENI.

This sequence joins TRBV11-2 and TRBJ2-1; D might be TRBD1 (6 bases). Trimming took 0 bases from V and 1 from J, leaving 10 bases between them. Per germline, CDR1 SGHAT and CDR2 FQNNGV. The CDR3 runs to 16 residues. The CDR3 loop reads CASSLDHDRSYNEQFF. The CDR3 nucleotides read TGTGCCAGCAGCTTAGATCATGACAGGTCCTACAATGAGCAGTTCTTC.

This clone was seen a handful of times. The chain recombines TRBV6-2 or TRBV6-3 with TRBJ2-7; D unresolved. The V and J ends lost 6 bases and 6 bases respectively, with 12 bases between them. The CDR3 is made up of 12 amino acids. Per germline, CDR1 MNHEY and CDR2 SVGEGT. The CDR3 sequence: CASSHLVREQYF. DNA for the CDR3: TGTGCCAGCAGCCACCTAGTACGCGAGCAGTACTTC.

This chain connects TRBV10-1 to TRBJ2-3, with 8 bases fitting TRBD2. J was trimmed by 0 bases and V by 4 bases; bases with no gene match: 3. The CDR3 totals 15 residues. CDR1 and CDR2 from the germline V gene are WNHNN and SYGVQD (reference sequence). The CDR3 DNA reads TGCGCCAGCAGTGCTTCTAGCGGGAGCACAGATACGCAGTATTTT. Translation gives CASSASSGSTDTQYF.

The chain joins TRBV19 to TRBJ1-4; possibly TRBD1 for D (5 bases). CDR1 is LNHDA and CDR2 is SQIVND in the germline V gene (reference sequence). V lost 2 bases and J lost 3, with 10 bases in between. The CDR3 loop spans 15 amino acids. CDR3 nucleotide sequence: TGTGCCAGTAGTATATCGCAAGGGGCTAATGAAAAACTGTTTTTT. Translated: CASSISQGANEKLFF.

This clone was observed a single time. The V gene is TRBV2, the J gene TRBJ1-6; no firm D call. The CDR3 is 13 residues long. Germline V CDR1 and CDR2: SNHLY, FYNNEI. V was cut by 4 bases and J by 7 bases, with 8 bases left in between. CDR3 amino acids: CASSAGLNSPLHF. The DNA of the CDR3 is TGTGCCAGCAGTGCTGGGCTCAATTCACCCCTCCACTTT.

The sample holds one count of this clone. The V and J genes are TRBV10-3 and TRBJ1-1; 8 positions agree with TRBD1. The CDR3 loop spans 15 amino acids. After removal of 6 bases from V and 1 base from J, the junction contained 7 bases not matched to a gene. Germline CDR1 and CDR2: ENHRY and SYGVKD. CDR3 sequence: CAIRGGGTGNTEAFF. The CDR3 DNA reads TGTGCCATCAGGGGGGGAGGGACAGGGAACACTGAAGCTTTCTTT.

J is TRBJ2-1 and V is TRBV28; D not resolved. Per germline, CDR1 MDHEN and CDR2 SYDVKM. Trimming removed 4 bases at V and 6 bases at J, with 22 bases between. The CDR3 has 17 amino acids. The CDR3 spells CASSYSIPTTPGNEQFF. The CDR3 region has the DNA TGTGCCAGCAGTTACTCCATCCCTACGACACCCGGCAATGAGCAGTTCTTC.

In its sample, this clone was seen once. CDR3 region: CASGLWTSERTGELFF. Here the CDR3 DNA reads TGTGCTAGTGGTTTATGGACTAGCGAGCGCACCGGGGAGCTGTTTTTT. The rearrangement uses TRBV12-5 and TRBJ2-2; 9 nucleotides align to TRBD2. This CDR3 has 16 residues. J gave up 4 bases and V 3 bases, and 6 bases lay outside the gene matches. The germline gives CDR1 LGHNT, CDR2 FRNRAP.

The chain links TRBV28 to TRBJ2-3; TRBD1 might be the D (6 bases). The CDR3 is 15 residues long. Germline V gives CDR1 MDHEN, CDR2 SYDVKM. Between the trimmed V and J ends, which lost 4 bases and 0 bases, there was a span of 11 bases. The CDR3 spells CASSYGTLSTDTQYF. In DNA form, the CDR3 reads TGTGCCAGCAGTTATGGGACACTCAGCACAGATACGCAGTATTTT.

The chain is built from TRBV5-1 and TRBJ2-5, with 8 bases that match TRBD1. Trimming cost V 4 bases and J 5 bases; bases outside gene matches: 7. The CDR3 length is 14 residues. The germline V gene has CDR1 SGHRS and CDR2 YFSETQ. CDR3 nucleotides: TGCGCCAGCAGCATCGGACAGGGCGCGGAGACCCAGTACTTC. This gives the protein CASSIGQGAETQYF. The variable domain in full, completed from reference TRBV5-1 and TRBJ2-5, reads KAGVTQTPRYLIKTRGQQVTLSCSPISGHRSVSWYQQTPGQGLQFLFEYFSETQRNKGNFPGRFSGRQFSNSRSEMNVSTLELGDSALYLCASSIGQGAETQYFGPGTRLLVL.

The chain combines TRBV19 with TRBJ1-4; D remains unclear. Trimming pared 9 bases from V and 4 bases from J, leaving 18 bases between. The CDR3 runs to 15 residues. CDR1 and CDR2 from the germline V gene are LNHDA and SQIVND (reference sequence). The CDR3 is CASAEVLDGNEKLFF. For the CDR3, the DNA is TGTGCCAGCGCTGAGGTTTTAGACGGTAATGAAAAACTGTTTTTT.

This chain links TRBV5-1 with TRBJ2-3; 14 nucleotides line up with TRBD2. CDR3 length equals 17 residues. V was clipped by 4 bases and J by 5 bases; unmatched bases: 9. Per germline, CDR1 SGHRS and CDR2 YFSETQ. The CDR3 loop is CASSQAPGLAGEDTQYF. For the CDR3, the DNA is TGCGCCAGCAGCCAAGCTCCGGGACTAGCGGGAGAAGATACGCAGTATTTT.

The chain combines TRBV18 with TRBJ1-4, with D possibly matching TRBD1 (5 bases). Looked up from germline, CDR1 is KGHSH and CDR2 is LQKENI. Deletions cut 2 bases from V and 8 bases from J, with 12 bases between. This CDR3 comprises 14 residues. The CDR3: CASSPRGSNEKLFF. The CDR3, as DNA: TGTGCCAGCTCACCAAGGGGCTCAAACGAAAAACTGTTTTTT. Full variable domain (remainder filled in from reference TRBV18 and TRBJ1-4): NAGVMQNPRHLVRRRGQEARLRCSPMKGHSHVYWYRQLPEEGLKFMVYLQKENIIDESGMPKERFSAEFPKEGPSILRIQQVVRGDSAAYFCASSPRGSNEKLFFGSGTQLSVL.

This clone was detected once. This sequence joins TRBV7-8 and TRBJ2-5; D is unclear. Trimming took 5 bases from V and 2 from J, leaving 15 bases between them. CDR1 SGHVS and CDR2 FQNEAQ come from the germline V gene. This CDR3 contains 15 residues. DNA of the CDR3: TGTGCCAGCAGCCTTGAGGCTGTGCCTCAAGAGACCCAGTACTTC. Protein product: CASSLEAVPQETQYF. Supplemented by reference TRBV7-8 and TRBJ2-5, the full variable domain reads GAGVSQSPRYKVAKRGQDVALRCDPISGHVSLFWYQQALGQGPEFLTYFQNEAQLDKSGLPSDRFFAERPEGSVSTLKIQRTQQEDSAVYLCASSLEAVPQETQYFGPGTRLLVL.

The rearrangement uses TRBV5-1 and TRBJ2-2; 7 nucleotides line up with TRBD1. V gave up 1 base and J gave up 1 base; unmatched junction bases: 13. This CDR3 has 19 amino acids. The germline CDR1 and CDR2 sequences are SGHRS and YFSETQ. This CDR3 reads CASSLFPTGAAGNTGELFF. Here the CDR3 DNA reads TGCGCCAGCAGCTTGTTTCCCACAGGGGCCGCAGGGAACACCGGGGAGCTGTTTTTT.

The rearrangement joins TRBV12-2 to TRBJ2-7; the table gives TRBD1 as D, unverified against the DNA. TRBV12-2 is recorded as a pseudogene. This CDR3 region has 17 residues. CDR3 in amino acids: CASRSFFRDRGYYEQYF. In DNA, the CDR3 is TGTGCAAGTCGCTCCTTCTTCCGGGACAGGGGGTACTACGAGCAGTACTTC.

The CDR3 spells CSASTDLTSGLNEQYF. The CDR3 DNA reads as TGCAGTGCTAGTACCGACTTGACTAGCGGGCTTAATGAGCAGTACTTC. The chain joins TRBV20-1 to TRBJ2-7, with TRBD2 matching 10 bases. The trim removed 3 bases at V and 7 bases at J, leaving 15 bases unmatched. CDR3 length equals 16 residues. Per germline, CDR1 DFQATT and CDR2 SNEGSKA (reference sequence).